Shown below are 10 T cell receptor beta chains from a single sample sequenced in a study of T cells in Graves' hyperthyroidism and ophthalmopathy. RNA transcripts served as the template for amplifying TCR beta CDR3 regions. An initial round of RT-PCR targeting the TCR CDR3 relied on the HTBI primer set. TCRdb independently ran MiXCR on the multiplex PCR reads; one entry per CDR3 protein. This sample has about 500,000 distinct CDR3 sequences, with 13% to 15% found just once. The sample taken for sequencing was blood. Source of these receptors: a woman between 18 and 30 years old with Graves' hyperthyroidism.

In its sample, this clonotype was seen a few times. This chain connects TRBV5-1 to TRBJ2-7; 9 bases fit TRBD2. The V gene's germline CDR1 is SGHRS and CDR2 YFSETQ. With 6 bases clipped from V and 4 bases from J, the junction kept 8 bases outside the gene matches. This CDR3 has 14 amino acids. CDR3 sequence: CASNFASGTYEQYF. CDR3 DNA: TGCGCCAGCAACTTCGCTAGCGGGACTTACGAGCAGTACTTC.

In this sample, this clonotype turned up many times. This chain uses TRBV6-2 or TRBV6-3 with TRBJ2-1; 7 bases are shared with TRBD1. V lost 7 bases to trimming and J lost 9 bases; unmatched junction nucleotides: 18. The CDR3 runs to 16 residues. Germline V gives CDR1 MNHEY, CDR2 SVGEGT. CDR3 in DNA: TGTGCCAGCACCGAACTCGACGACAGGGTGGGTAGTGAGCAGTTCTTC. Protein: CASTELDDRVGSEQFF.

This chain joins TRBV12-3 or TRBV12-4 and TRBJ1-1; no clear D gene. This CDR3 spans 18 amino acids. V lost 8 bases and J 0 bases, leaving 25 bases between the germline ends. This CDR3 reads CASSPRIDSTLMNTEAFF. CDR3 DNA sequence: TGTGCCAGCTCACCGCGGATAGACTCAACTCTCATGAACACTGAAGCTTTCTTT.

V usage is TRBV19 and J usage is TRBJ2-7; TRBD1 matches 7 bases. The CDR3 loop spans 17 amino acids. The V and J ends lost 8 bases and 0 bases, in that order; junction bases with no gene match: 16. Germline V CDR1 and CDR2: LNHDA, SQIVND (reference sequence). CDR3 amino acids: CASYRDSARISSYEQYF. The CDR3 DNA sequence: TGTGCCAGTTATAGGGACAGCGCCCGAATTAGCTCCTACGAGCAGTACTTC.

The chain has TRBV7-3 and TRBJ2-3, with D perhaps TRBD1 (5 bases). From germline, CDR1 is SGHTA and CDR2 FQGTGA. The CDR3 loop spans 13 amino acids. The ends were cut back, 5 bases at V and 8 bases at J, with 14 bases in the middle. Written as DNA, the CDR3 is TGTGCCAGCAGCCCCGACAGTTTGGCTACGCAGTATTTT. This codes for CASSPDSLATQYF.

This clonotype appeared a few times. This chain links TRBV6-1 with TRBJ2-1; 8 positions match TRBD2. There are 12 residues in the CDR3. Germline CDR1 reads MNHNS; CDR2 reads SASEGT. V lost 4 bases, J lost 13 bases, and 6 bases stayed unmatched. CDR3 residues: CASSVPGLVQFF. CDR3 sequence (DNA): TGTGCCAGCAGTGTTCCGGGACTAGTCCAGTTCTTC.

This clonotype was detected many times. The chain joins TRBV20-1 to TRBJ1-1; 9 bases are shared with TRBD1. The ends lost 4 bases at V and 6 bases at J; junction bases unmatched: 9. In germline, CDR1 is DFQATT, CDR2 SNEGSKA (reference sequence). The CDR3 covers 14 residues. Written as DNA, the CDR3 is TGCAGTGCTAACCCCGGACAGGGGAAGGCTGAAGCTTTCTTT. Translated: CSANPGQGKAEAFF.

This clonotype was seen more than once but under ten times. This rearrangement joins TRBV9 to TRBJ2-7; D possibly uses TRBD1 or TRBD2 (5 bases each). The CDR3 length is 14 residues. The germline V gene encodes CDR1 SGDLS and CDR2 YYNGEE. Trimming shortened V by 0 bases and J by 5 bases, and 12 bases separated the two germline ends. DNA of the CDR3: TGTGCCAGCAGCGTAGGCGCCTTGGGGGACGAGCAGTACTTC. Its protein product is CASSVGALGDEQYF.

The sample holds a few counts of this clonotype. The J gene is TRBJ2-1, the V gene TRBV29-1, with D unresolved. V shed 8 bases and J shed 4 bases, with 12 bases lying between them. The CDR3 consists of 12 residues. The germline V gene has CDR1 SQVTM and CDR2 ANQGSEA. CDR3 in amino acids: CSILHRYNEQFF. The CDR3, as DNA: TGCAGCATCCTCCACCGGTACAATGAGCAGTTCTTC.

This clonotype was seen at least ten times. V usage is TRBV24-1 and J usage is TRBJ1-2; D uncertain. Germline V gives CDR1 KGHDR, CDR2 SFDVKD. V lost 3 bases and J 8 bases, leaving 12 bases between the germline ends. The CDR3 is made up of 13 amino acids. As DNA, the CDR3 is TGTGCCACCAGTGATCCTCCTAGAGAGGGCTACACCTTC. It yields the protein CATSDPPREGYTF.